The present entry profiles one T cell receptor (beta chain) with its context. The antigen is unknown. The germline V gene encodes CDR1 SGHTS and CDR2 YDEGEE. The CDR3 loop spans 14 amino acids. The V end lost 0 bases, the J end lost 8 bases, and 14 bases lay between the germline ends. The assay was immunoSEQ multiplex PCR, and TCRdb's table has in-frame clones only and misses some. Among around 69,000 clones listed, nearly 96% were seen once. The data originate from a study of cytomegalovirus exposure and HLA in healthy donors. General study findings and limits: Most TCR sequences were rare, but some public TCRs occurred in many donors.

The V gene is TRBV5-8, the J gene TRBJ1-2, with D possibly being TRBD1 (5 bases). This receptor was taken from a woman younger than 35 in good health and CMV-seropositive. Specimen: PBMCs. CDR3 DNA sequence: TGTGCCAGCAGCTTGGTCGGGGGAGATCGGGGCTACACCTTC. Translated, it gives CASSLVGGDRGYTF.